This TCR beta chain emerged from a study of tissue T cells after allogeneic stem cell transplantation. The study, taken as a whole, reports: Shared clones across patients were few; motif clustering revealed tissue-specific shared signatures. In patients and mice, blood and spleen missed much of tissue repertoire.

CDR3 sequences, V/J genes, frequencies and template counts came from survey-depth TCRbeta sequencing. Using immunoSEQ multiplex PCR, the repertoire was profiled, and TCRdb retains in-frame clones only, with some absent. The sample lists 8,000 or so clones, more than 35% occurring once. As to this clone: Its antigen is unknown. Gene names follow the mouse nomenclature. Coverage ceases 1 residue before the CDR3 finishes, and the germline J gene fills in the end.

Time point in this sample: mouse harvest day 7 after allogeneic transplant. Mouse grafts combined 10^7 T-cell-depleted bone marrow cells with 10^6 splenic CD5+ T cells. Germline CDR1 reads KGHPV; CDR2 reads FQNQEV (reference sequence). The trim removed 5 bases at V and 4 bases at J, leaving 2 bases unmatched. This CDR3 is built from 13 residues. Material for sequencing was gut tissue. The receptor was derived from a female BALB/c mouse given C57BL/6 T cells with graft-versus-host disease after an allogeneic hematopoietic cell transplant. The V gene is TRBV26, the J gene TRBJ1-5, with 7 bases identical to TRBD1. CDR3 amino acids: CASSSTGNQAPLF. CDR3 DNA (partial): TGTGCCAGCAGTTCGACAGGGAACCAGGCTCCGCTT.